This record concerns one TCR beta chain sequence. The data derive from a study of T cell responses to AZD1222 COVID-19 vaccine. Produced via immunoSEQ multiplex PCR; TCRdb's table is partial and in-frame only. Of 70,000 or so clones in the sample, approximately 90% were seen once. The V gene lost 2 bases and the J gene lost 2 bases, with 9 bases spanning the gap. This CDR3 spans 13 amino acids. CDR1 and CDR2 from the germline V gene are SQVTM and ANQGSEA. The V and J genes are TRBV29-1 and TRBJ1-1; D perhaps matches TRBD1 (5 bases). This specimen was peripheral blood, taken on day 0 of AZD1222 vaccination. The receptor's source is an adult in good health. The CDR3 is CSVELQVNTEAFF. Written as DNA, the CDR3 is TGCAGCGTTGAATTACAGGTAAACACTGAAGCTTTCTTT.